Each of the 27 T cell receptor beta chains below was sequenced from the same sample in a study of CD8 T cells in Susac syndrome. Random hexamers primed reverse transcription of about 0.5 to 1 ug RNA. TCRdb ran MiXCR on the immunoSEQ multiplex PCR reads and lists one entry per CDR3 protein. The sample contains roughly 200,000 distinct CDR3 sequences, about 95% of which appear only once. The sequenced material came from CD4+ T cells from PBMCs. These receptors all come from a human donor in good health.

The genes are TRBV13 and TRBJ2-7; D perhaps matches TRBD2 (6 bases). CDR3 size: 13 residues. V was cut by 5 bases and J by 7 bases, with 15 bases left in between. Germline V gene sequence: CDR1 PRHDT, CDR2 FYEKMQ (reference sequence). The CDR3 bases are TGTGCCAGCAGCCGCAAACTTGGGGGGGAGCAGTACTTC. It translates to CASSRKLGGEQYF.

The chain joins TRBV25-1 to TRBJ2-2; D may be TRBD2 (5 bases). From germline, CDR1 is MGHDK and CDR2 SYGVNS. Trimming pared 2 bases from V and 5 bases from J, leaving 12 bases between. The CDR3 sequence is 15 residues long. The CDR3: CASSERPGWTGELFF. The CDR3 region has the DNA TGTGCCAGCAGTGAACGCCCGGGGTGGACCGGGGAGCTGTTTTTT.

The J gene is TRBJ2-3, the V gene TRBV7-2; perhaps TRBD2 as D (5 bases). The germline gives CDR1 SGHTA, CDR2 FQGNSA. The V end lost 5 bases, the J end lost 5 bases, and 14 bases lay between the germline ends. The CDR3 length is 14 residues. This chain's CDR3 is CASSPITSLDTQYF. CDR3 DNA: TGTGCCAGCAGCCCAATTACTAGTTTAGATACGCAGTATTTT.

This chain links TRBV5-4 with TRBJ1-1, with unresolved D. Germline-derived CDR1 and CDR2 are SGHNT and YYREEE (reference sequence). V was pared by 5 bases and J by 1 base, with 12 bases between. This CDR3 has 14 amino acids. CDR3 nucleotide sequence: TGTGCCAGCAGAGGGAACCTTGAGAACACTGAAGCTTTCTTT. It is translated as CASRGNLENTEAFF.

This chain links TRBV3-1 with TRBJ1-1; possibly TRBD1 for D (5 bases). Looked up from germline, CDR1 is LGHDT and CDR2 is YNNKEL (reference sequence). Trimming pared 4 bases from V and 6 bases from J, leaving 12 bases between. CDR3 length: 13 residues. The CDR3 bases are TGTGCCAGCAGCCCTGACAGTCTTCCTGAAGCTTTCTTT. Amino acid sequence: CASSPDSLPEAFF.

The V gene is TRBV30, the J gene TRBJ2-1; D remains ambiguous. Germline V lookup: CDR1 GTSNPN, CDR2 SVGIG (reference sequence). Trimming left V 1 base short and J 0 bases short, with 10 bases between. The CDR3 runs to 15 residues. The CDR3 DNA is TGTGCCTGGAGTGCGCATACGAGCTCCTACAATGAGCAGTTCTTC. Its protein is CAWSAHTSSYNEQFF.

The table lists this clonotype with a count of one. The V call is TRBV12-3 or TRBV12-4, the J call TRBJ2-1, with a tentative D call TRBD1 (6 bases). There are 14 residues in the CDR3. V was pared by 8 bases and J by 6 bases, with 17 bases between. The CDR3 sequence is CASSRQGSGNEQFF. In nucleotides, the CDR3 is TGTGCCAGCTCCCGCCAGGGGTCGGGCAATGAGCAGTTCTTC.

This CDR3 is CAWSLSRVGTEAFF. Written as DNA, the CDR3 is TGTGCCTGGAGCCTCTCCAGGGTCGGGACTGAAGCTTTCTTT. The genes are TRBV30 and TRBJ1-1; D may be TRBD1 (5 bases). V was pared by 3 bases and J by 5 bases, with 16 bases between. The CDR3 consists of 14 residues. In germline, CDR1 is GTSNPN, CDR2 SVGIG (reference sequence). The entire variable domain, with the rest obtained from reference TRBV30 and TRBJ1-1, is as follows: SQTIHQWPATLVQPVGSPLSLECTVEGTSNPNLYWYRQAAGRGLQLLFYSVGIGQISSEVPQNLSASRPQDRQFILSSKKLLLSDSGFYLCAWSLSRVGTEAFFGQGTRLTVV.

CDR3 amino acids: CASSQITDTQYF. CDR3 bases: TGTGCCAGCAGCCAAATCACAGATACGCAGTATTTT. The rearrangement uses TRBV12-3 or TRBV12-4 and TRBJ2-3; D remains ambiguous. V gave up 6 bases and J gave up 2 bases, with 6 bases separating them. The length of the CDR3 is 12 residues.

V is TRBV29-1 and J is TRBJ1-2; the D gene is possibly TRBD1 (5 bases). V was trimmed by 6 bases and J by 1 base, leaving 12 bases between them. The CDR3 runs to 13 residues. The V gene's germline CDR1 is SQVTM and CDR2 ANQGSEA. The CDR3 DNA follows: TGCAGCGTCGGGACGGATGTTAACTATGGCTACACCTTC. Its protein is CSVGTDVNYGYTF.

The chain recombines TRBV13 with TRBJ2-7; unclear D gene. The CDR3 runs to 15 residues. Trimming stripped 4 bases from V and 4 bases from J, with 17 bases between. CDR1 and CDR2 from the germline V gene are PRHDT and FYEKMQ (reference sequence). In DNA form, the CDR3 reads TGTGCCAGCAGCTCGGTTAGGGCGAGAGTTTACGAGCAGTACTTC. Translation: CASSSVRARVYEQYF.

V gene TRBV30 combines with J gene TRBJ2-1; tentatively, D is TRBD2 (5 bases). This CDR3 contains 14 residues. V lost 2 bases and J 7 bases, leaving 15 bases between the germline ends. The germline gives CDR1 GTSNPN, CDR2 SVGIG (reference sequence). DNA of the CDR3: TGTGCCTGGAGTCCTCCAGAGGGCCGGAATGAGCAGTTCTTC. Amino acids: CAWSPPEGRNEQFF.

V is TRBV27 and J is TRBJ2-7; TRBD1 matches 8 bases. The CDR3 extends over 15 amino acids. In germline, CDR1 is MNHEY, CDR2 SMNVEV (reference sequence). The V gene end was trimmed by 6 bases and the J gene end by 7 bases; junction bases not matched to a gene: 14. CDR3 loop: CASSLFGTGPLEQYF. DNA for the CDR3: TGTGCCAGCAGCCTCTTCGGGACAGGACCCTTGGAGCAGTACTTC.

The chain carries TRBV20-1 and TRBJ2-5, with 7 bases identical to TRBD1. V gave up 5 bases and J gave up 5 bases; unmatched junction bases: 17. Germline-derived CDR1 and CDR2 are DFQATT and SNEGSKA (reference sequence). The CDR3 has 16 amino acids. CDR3 nucleotides: TGCAGTGCTCGACCAGTATTCAGGGGGAAGTTGGAGACCCAGTACTTC. It translates to CSARPVFRGKLETQYF.

The chain carries TRBV29-1 and TRBJ2-7, with D possibly being TRBD1 (5 bases). V was pared by 3 bases and J by 0 bases, with 12 bases between. Germline values: CDR1 SQVTM, CDR2 ANQGSEA. The CDR3 runs to 14 residues. CDR3 sequence reads: CSVDDRTSSYEQYF. CDR3 DNA: TGCAGCGTTGACGACAGAACCAGCTCCTACGAGCAGTACTTC.

The chain combines TRBV29-1 with TRBJ2-3; 8 bases map to TRBD2. This CDR3 has 14 residues. The V segment lost 7 bases and the J segment 4 bases; nucleotides outside the gene matches: 10. The germline V gene encodes CDR1 SQVTM and CDR2 ANQGSEA. This CDR3 is CSALSGIRADTQYF. In DNA, the CDR3 is TGCAGCGCACTTAGCGGGATCCGGGCAGATACGCAGTATTTT.

This chain joins TRBV30 and TRBJ2-7, with a weak D call TRBD2 (5 bases). The V end lost 5 bases, the J end lost 2 bases, and 13 bases lay between the germline ends. The CDR3 has 13 amino acids. CDR1 and CDR2 (germline): GTSNPN, SVGIG (reference sequence). In DNA form, the CDR3 reads TGTGCCTGGGGACCGGACGGGACCTACGAGCAGTACTTC. Residues: CAWGPDGTYEQYF.

The chain uses TRBV20-1 and TRBJ2-7; the D is unclear. Per germline, CDR1 DFQATT and CDR2 SNEGSKA (reference sequence). Trimming took off 6 bases at V and 3 bases at J, with 18 bases between the two ends. The CDR3 length is 14 residues. CDR3 sequence reads: CSAQLGGRNYEQYF. CDR3 coding DNA: TGCAGTGCGCAACTTGGCGGTAGAAACTACGAGCAGTACTTC.

The chain recombines TRBV4-2 with TRBJ2-3; no definite D call. The V and J ends lost 2 bases and 4 bases respectively, with 19 bases between them. CDR1 LGHNA and CDR2 YNFKEQ come from the germline V gene. This CDR3 is built from 17 residues. The CDR3 nucleotides are TGTGCCAGCAGCCAACGGCGGCACGCACCACCACCAGATACGCAGTATTTT. Translation gives CASSQRRHAPPPDTQYF.

The chain is built from TRBV4-2 and TRBJ1-1, with TRBD1 matching over 7 bases. Trimming at V came to 2 bases and at J to 4 bases, leaving 10 bases not matched to a gene. The CDR3 sequence is 16 residues long. CDR1 is LGHNA, CDR2 YNFKEQ, per germline. CDR3 in amino acids: CASSQPRQGLATEAFF. CDR3 in DNA: TGTGCCAGCAGCCAACCAAGACAGGGTTTGGCCACTGAAGCTTTCTTT.

This rearrangement joins TRBV20-1 to TRBJ1-2; D is ambiguous. CDR3 length: 12 amino acids. V lost 1 base to trimming and J lost 0 bases, with 3 bases between them. CDR1 DFQATT and CDR2 SNEGSKA come from the germline V gene (reference sequence). The CDR3 sequence is CSARVANYGYTF. The CDR3 DNA reads as TGCAGTGCTAGAGTCGCTAACTATGGCTACACCTTC.

V and J are TRBV29-1 and TRBJ2-1; no clear D. Germline V lookup: CDR1 SQVTM, CDR2 ANQGSEA. Trimming took 3 bases from V and 6 from J, leaving 6 bases between them. This CDR3 has 11 amino acids. The CDR3 DNA sequence: TGCAGCGTTGATCGGTTCAATGAGCAGTTCTTC. Its translation is CSVDRFNEQFF.

The V gene is TRBV9, the J gene TRBJ2-5, with 9 nucleotides matching TRBD2. The V gene end was trimmed by 0 bases and the J gene end by 5 bases; junction bases not matched to a gene: 8. CDR1 is SGDLS and CDR2 is YYNGEE in the germline V gene. This CDR3 comprises 16 residues. CDR3 coding DNA: TGTGCCAGCAGCGTAGCCGGAGCGGGAGGAGGTGAGACCCAGTACTTC. This gives the protein CASSVAGAGGGETQYF.

V usage is TRBV20-1 and J usage is TRBJ2-4, with D possibly matching TRBD2 (6 bases). Trimming took 5 bases from V and 0 from J, leaving 26 bases between them. The germline V gene encodes CDR1 DFQATT and CDR2 SNEGSKA (reference sequence). The CDR3 runs to 19 residues. The CDR3 sequence is CSAAPISGQSSIAKNIQYF. The CDR3 DNA reads TGCAGTGCTGCACCTATTAGCGGACAATCTAGCATAGCCAAAAACATTCAGTACTTC.

The CDR3 nucleotides are TGCGGGTTAGGGGGGAAATGGGAGGGCAATGAGCAGTTCTTC. It is translated as CGLGGKWEGNEQFF. The gene calls are TRBV20-1 and TRBJ2-1, with a weak D call TRBD2 (7 bases). This CDR3 region has 14 residues. Germline values: CDR1 DFQATT, CDR2 SNEGSKA (reference sequence).

This chain links TRBV29-1 with TRBJ1-1, with unresolved D. CDR1 and CDR2 from the germline V gene are SQVTM and ANQGSEA. The CDR3 contains 12 residues. V was cut by 7 bases and J by 1 base, with 10 bases left in between. CDR3: CSAYAPNTEAFF. For the CDR3, the DNA is TGCAGCGCCTACGCGCCGAACACTGAAGCTTTCTTT.

In this sample, this clonotype turned up a few times. J is TRBJ2-5 and V is TRBV20-1; 9 bases match TRBD2. This CDR3 has 14 residues. With V trimmed by 6 bases and J by 4 bases, 9 bases remained unmatched. Germline loops: CDR1 DFQATT, CDR2 SNEGSKA (reference sequence). CDR3 sequence: CSAPRREGGETQYF. The CDR3 DNA is TGCAGTGCCCCGCGGCGGGAGGGGGGAGAGACCCAGTACTTC.